One and the same sample provided the 12 T cell receptor beta chains below, sequenced in a study of cytomegalovirus exposure and HLA in healthy donors. The primer mix had 60 Vbeta and 13 Jbeta primers. Clones were sequenced by immunoSEQ multiplex PCR, and TCRdb holds only the in-frame ones, with some missing. This sample has roughly 290,000 clones, with roughly 89% found just once. Material for sequencing was PBMCs. Receptors were obtained from a woman aged 18-30 years in good health and CMV-seronegative.

The genes are TRBV5-1 and TRBJ1-6, with 7 bases aligning to TRBD1. CDR3 length: 13 amino acids. The V gene end was trimmed by 7 bases and the J gene end by 13 bases; junction bases not matched to a gene: 11. In germline, CDR1 is SGHRS, CDR2 YFSETQ. The CDR3 protein is CASGTDPSGPLHF. In DNA, the CDR3 is TGCGCCAGCGGGACAGATCCCTCCGGGCCCCTCCACTTT.

The J gene is TRBJ1-1, the V gene TRBV7-6, with D perhaps matching TRBD1 (5 bases). Germline V lookup: CDR1 SGHVS, CDR2 FNYEAQ. This CDR3 comprises 14 residues. The V end was cut by 3 bases, the J end by 5 bases, with 13 bases between. CDR3 bases: TGTGCCAGCAGCTTGGGGCCAGACGGGACTGAAGCTTTCTTT. This codes for CASSLGPDGTEAFF.

This sequence joins TRBV13 and TRBJ2-6; no firm D call. V lost 5 bases to trimming and J lost 4 bases, with 9 bases between them. Germline CDR1 reads PRHDT; CDR2 reads FYEKMQ (reference sequence). This CDR3 region has 14 residues. The CDR3: CASSQSGGANVLTF. The CDR3 DNA sequence: TGTGCCAGCAGCCAAAGTGGCGGGGCCAACGTCCTGACTTTC.

The genes are TRBV7-9 and TRBJ2-7; TRBD2 might be the D (6 bases). Germline V gene data show CDR1 as SEHNR and CDR2 as FQNEAQ (reference sequence). V was shortened by 5 bases and J by 2 bases, with 16 bases between the two germline ends. This CDR3 has 15 residues. The DNA of the CDR3 is TGTGCCAGCAGCCCAGCCCCCCCGGGAGCCTACGAGCAGTACTTC. Amino acid sequence: CASSPAPPGAYEQYF.

This chain joins TRBV4-1 and TRBJ2-5; 9 nucleotides line up with TRBD2. This CDR3 has 14 amino acids. Germline-derived CDR1 and CDR2 are MGHRA and YSYEKL. V lost 4 bases to trimming and J lost 5 bases; unmatched junction nucleotides: 5. CDR3 sequence reads: CASSLNSGGETQYF. In nucleotides, the CDR3 is TGCGCCAGCAGCCTAAATAGCGGGGGCGAGACCCAGTACTTC.

CDR3 DNA: TGTGCCAGTAGGGACCCGGGACAGGGGGCGCGGGAGACCCAGTACTTC. Encoded protein: CASRDPGQGARETQYF. V and J are TRBV19 and TRBJ2-5, with 12 bases lining up with TRBD1. Trimming cost V 6 bases and J 5 bases; bases outside gene matches: 10. Germline loops: CDR1 LNHDA, CDR2 SQIVND (reference sequence). The CDR3 contains 16 residues.

The V and J genes are TRBV7-9 and TRBJ2-5; TRBD1 matches at 10 bases. Germline-derived CDR1 and CDR2 are SEHNR and FQNEAQ (reference sequence). J was trimmed by 5 bases and V by 4 bases; bases with no gene match: 7. The CDR3 is 15 amino acids. The CDR3 loop reads CASSSDRGLRETQYF. CDR3 DNA sequence: TGTGCCAGCAGCTCCGACAGGGGGCTGCGGGAGACCCAGTACTTC.

J is TRBJ1-2 and V is TRBV5-5; D not certain. CDR1 is SGHKS, CDR2 YYEKEE, per germline (reference sequence). With 2 bases removed from V and 8 bases from J, the gap between germline ends came to 16 bases. The CDR3 runs to 14 residues. The CDR3 reads CASSFGTELGGYTF. DNA of the CDR3: TGTGCCAGCAGCTTCGGTACAGAATTAGGAGGCTACACCTTC.

As concerns this clone: The germline gene is not matched at one end of the junction; a read error may be the cause. The chain recombines TRBV6-5 with TRBJ1-4; D is possibly TRBD1 (5 bases). Germline V gene sequence: CDR1 MNHEY, CDR2 SVGAGI. The CDR3 has 13 amino acids. In DNA, the CDR3 is TGTGCCAGCAGTTACCAGGGTAATCAAAAACTGTTTTTT. This encodes CASSYQGNQKLFF.

This sequence joins TRBV2 and TRBJ2-2; perhaps TRBD1 as D (6 bases). V was trimmed by 8 bases and J by 0 bases, leaving 10 bases between them. CDR3 length: 14 amino acids. Germline loops: CDR1 SNHLY, CDR2 FYNNEI. The CDR3 region is CASLGGSNTGELFF. The CDR3 coding sequence is TGTGCCAGCCTAGGGGGTTCGAACACCGGGGAGCTGTTTTTT.

The V gene is TRBV13, the J gene TRBJ2-2, with 9 bases matching TRBD1. The CDR3 runs to 19 residues. The V gene's germline CDR1 is PRHDT and CDR2 FYEKMQ (reference sequence). V shed 1 base and J 7 bases; nucleotides not matched to a gene: 16. CDR3 loop: CASSLARQWTGARNGELFF. DNA for the CDR3: TGTGCCAGCAGCTTAGCTCGTCAATGGACAGGGGCACGGAACGGGGAGCTGTTTTTT.

This sequence joins TRBV10-3 and TRBJ1-1, with 7 bases matching TRBD1. Germline CDR1 ENHRY, CDR2 SYGVKD. The CDR3 covers 15 residues. The V and J ends lost 6 bases and 7 bases, in that order; junction bases with no gene match: 14. CDR3 sequence: CAIRQTQKTGVEAFF. DNA for the CDR3: TGTGCCATCAGACAGACCCAGAAAACAGGGGTTGAAGCTTTCTTT.